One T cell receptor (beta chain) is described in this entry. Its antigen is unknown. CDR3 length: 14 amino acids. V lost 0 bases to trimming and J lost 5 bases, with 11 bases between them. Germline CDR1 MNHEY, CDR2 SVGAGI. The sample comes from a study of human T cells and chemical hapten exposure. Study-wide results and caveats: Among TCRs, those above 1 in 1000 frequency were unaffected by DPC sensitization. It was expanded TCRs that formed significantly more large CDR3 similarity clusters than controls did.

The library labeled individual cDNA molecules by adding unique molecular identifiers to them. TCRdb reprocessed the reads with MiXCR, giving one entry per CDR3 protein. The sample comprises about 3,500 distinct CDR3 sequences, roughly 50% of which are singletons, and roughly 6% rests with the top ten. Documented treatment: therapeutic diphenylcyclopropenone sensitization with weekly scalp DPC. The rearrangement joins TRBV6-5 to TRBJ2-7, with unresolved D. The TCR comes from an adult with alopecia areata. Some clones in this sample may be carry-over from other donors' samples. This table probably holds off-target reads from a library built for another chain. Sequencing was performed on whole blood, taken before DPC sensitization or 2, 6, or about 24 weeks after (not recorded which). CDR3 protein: CASSYSRNTNEQYF. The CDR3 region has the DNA TGTGCCAGCAGTTACTCCCGCAACACCAACGAGCAGTACTTC.